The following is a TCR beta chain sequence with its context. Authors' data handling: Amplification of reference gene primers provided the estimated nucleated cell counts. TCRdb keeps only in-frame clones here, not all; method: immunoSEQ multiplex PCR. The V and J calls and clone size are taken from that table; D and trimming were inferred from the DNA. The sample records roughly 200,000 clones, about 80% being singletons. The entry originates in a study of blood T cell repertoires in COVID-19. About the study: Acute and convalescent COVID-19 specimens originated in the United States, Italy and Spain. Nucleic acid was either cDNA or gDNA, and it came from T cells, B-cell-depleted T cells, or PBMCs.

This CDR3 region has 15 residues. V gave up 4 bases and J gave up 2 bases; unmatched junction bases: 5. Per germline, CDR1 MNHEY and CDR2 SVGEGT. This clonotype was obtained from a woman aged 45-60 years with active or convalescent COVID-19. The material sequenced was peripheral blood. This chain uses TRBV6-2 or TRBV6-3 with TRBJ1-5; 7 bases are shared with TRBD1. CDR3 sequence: CASSLWGTGNQPQHF. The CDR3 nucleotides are TGTGCCAGCAGTTTGTGGGGGACAGGCAATCAGCCCCAGCATTTT.